The 12 T cell receptor beta chains given below trace back to one sample, sequenced in a study of type 1 regulatory T cells. A single record per CDR3 protein comes from TCRdb applying MiXCR to the reads. Of tens of thousands of distinct CDR3 sequences listed, 12% are singletons. No antigen is known for these receptors. Sequenced: cultured non-Tr1 T cells, either the whole culture or a sorted T cell fraction (not recorded which). These receptors all stem from a human donor in good health.

This clonotype was counted at least ten times. The chain links TRBV9 to TRBJ2-1; TRBD1 is a possible D gene (8 bases). The CDR3 has 18 residues. The V end was cut by 2 bases, the J end by 7 bases, with 25 bases between. Germline V gene lookup returns CDR1 SGDLS and CDR2 YYNGEE. The CDR3: CASSVAGAGTGGSNEQFF. The CDR3 bases are TGTGCCAGCAGCGTGGCCGGGGCCGGGACAGGCGGGAGTAATGAGCAGTTCTTC. Together with reference TRBV9 and TRBJ2-1, the CDR3 gives the full variable domain: DSGVTQTPKHLITATGQRVTLRCSPRSGDLSVYWYQQSLDQGLQFLIQYYNGEERAKGNILERFSAQQFPDLHSELNLSSLELGDSALYFCASSVAGAGTGGSNEQFFGPGTRLTVL.

The table lists this clonotype with many counts. The genes are TRBV2 and TRBJ2-6; D might be TRBD1 (5 bases). CDR1 is SNHLY, CDR2 FYNNEI, per germline. V was trimmed by 2 bases and J by 3 bases, leaving 8 bases between them. This CDR3 has 15 residues. Here the CDR3 DNA reads TGTGCCAGCAGTGAAAGGGGCGTTGGGGCCAACGTCCTGACTTTC. As protein: CASSERGVGANVLTF.

On this clonotype: Since a much larger clone is just one base distant, this may be a read error. The J gene is TRBJ1-5, the V gene TRBV20-1, with 7 bases lining up with TRBD1. V was clipped by 3 bases and J by 3 bases; unmatched bases: 5. Germline V gene sequence: CDR1 DFQATT, CDR2 SNEGSKA (reference sequence). CDR3 length: 14 amino acids. The CDR3, as DNA: TGCAGTGCTAGTACAGGGGAATTCAATCAGCCCCAGCATTTT. Its protein is CSASTGEFNQPQHF.

This clonotype was detected a few times. The rearrangement joins TRBV7-2 to TRBJ2-4; 7 nucleotides line up with TRBD1. CDR1 is SGHTA, CDR2 FQGNSA, per germline. This CDR3 comprises 14 residues. The V and J ends lost 5 bases and 3 bases, in that order; junction bases with no gene match: 4. The CDR3 bases are TGTGCCAGCAGCCTAAGGGACAGCAAAAACATTCAGTACTTC. As protein: CASSLRDSKNIQYF.

This clonotype was seen more than once but under ten times. CDR3 sequence (DNA): TGTGCCAGCAGTCTCACACTAGCGGGAGGGCGTTCTGTGCAGTTCTTC. Its protein product is CASSLTLAGGRSVQFF. V is TRBV6-1 and J is TRBJ2-1; 13 bases are a match to TRBD2. The CDR3 runs 16 residues. Germline V gene lookup returns CDR1 MNHNS and CDR2 SASEGT. The V gene end was trimmed by 5 bases and the J gene end by 12 bases; junction bases not matched to a gene: 13.

This clonotype was recorded many times. The V and J genes are TRBV29-1 and TRBJ2-5; D uncertain. CDR3 length: 12 residues. Trimming took off 7 bases at V and 2 bases at J, with 11 bases between the two ends. Germline V gene sequence: CDR1 SQVTM, CDR2 ANQGSEA. In nucleotides, the CDR3 is TGCAGCGCGTCGGCGGTTCAAGAGACCCAGTACTTC. It is translated as CSASAVQETQYF.

Many counts were recorded for this clonotype. Germline and junction disagree at one end, which may indicate a read error. This sequence joins TRBV7-7 and TRBJ2-2; perhaps TRBD1 as D (6 bases). Germline CDR1 and CDR2: SSHAT and FNYEAQ (reference sequence). The CDR3 is 13 residues long. The CDR3 nucleotides are TGTGCTAGCAGCCCAGGGGACACCGGGGAGCTGTTTTTT. This translates into CASSPGDTGELFF.

The chain has TRBV15 and TRBJ2-7; 9 nucleotides align to TRBD1. After removal of 0 bases from V and 3 bases from J, the junction contained 3 bases not matched to a gene. Germline V gene data show CDR1 as LNHNV and CDR2 as YYDKDF (reference sequence). This CDR3 spans 15 amino acids. In nucleotides, the CDR3 is TGTGCCACCAGCAGAGATACAGGGGGCCTCTACGAGCAGTACTTC. Its protein product is CATSRDTGGLYEQYF.

This rearrangement joins TRBV3-1 to TRBJ1-4; D not certain. The CDR3 extends over 14 amino acids. Trimming cost V 6 bases and J 0 bases, with 8 bases left between them. Per the germline V gene, CDR1 is LGHDT and CDR2 is YNNKEL (reference sequence). The CDR3 reads CASRGTATNEKLFF. The CDR3 coding sequence is TGTGCCAGCAGGGGAACCGCAACTAATGAAAAACTGTTTTTT. Looking up the rest from reference TRBV3-1 and TRBJ1-4 gives the full variable domain: DTAVSQTPKYLVTQMGNDKSIKCEQNLGHDTMYWYKQDSKKFLKIMFSYNNKELIINETVPNRFSPKSPDKAHLNLHINSLELGDSAVYFCASRGTATNEKLFFGSGTQLSVL.

The chain joins TRBV7-8 to TRBJ2-3; 7 bases are a match to TRBD2. CDR3 length equals 13 residues. Germline lookup yields CDR1 SGHVS and CDR2 FQNEAQ. The J segment lost 6 bases and the V segment lost 7 bases, leaving 7 bases of the junction unmatched. The CDR3 sequence: CASKGAGADTQYF. The CDR3 nucleotides read TGTGCCAGCAAAGGGGCGGGAGCGGATACGCAGTATTTT.

The chain couples TRBV7-9 to TRBJ2-1, with TRBD2 matching over 7 bases. Trimming at V came to 5 bases and at J to 6 bases, leaving 10 bases not matched to a gene. Germline assignment: CDR1 SEHNR and CDR2 FQNEAQ (reference sequence). The CDR3 contains 15 residues. The DNA for the CDR3 is TGTGCCAGCAGCCTCGGAGGACTAGGATTCAATGAGCAGTTCTTC. The encoded protein is CASSLGGLGFNEQFF.

This clonotype was counted many times. The V gene is TRBV29-1, the J gene TRBJ2-7; 8 nucleotides line up with TRBD2. Looked up from germline, CDR1 is SQVTM and CDR2 is ANQGSEA. This CDR3 region has 13 residues. V trimming: 6 bases; J trimming: 7 bases; junction bases outside the gene matches: 11. CDR3 loop: CSVRAGAEVEQYF. The CDR3 coding sequence is TGCAGCGTCAGAGCGGGAGCTGAGGTGGAGCAGTACTTC.